These T cell receptor beta chains were read from a single sample in a study of OX40 agonist ivuxolimab in advanced cancers. Profiled with immunoSEQ multiplex PCR; TCRdb holds only in-frame clones, not every one. Of around 66,000 clones in the sample, 70% to 90% were seen once. This material consisted of CD4+ or CD8+ T cells sorted from blood, taken in a trial of the OX40 agonist ivuxolimab. The receptors stem from an adult with an advanced solid tumor such as melanoma, head and neck, liver or kidney cancer. The CDR3 runs from the conserved cysteine through the conserved F or W.

V: TRBV12-5; J: TRBJ2-1; CDR3: CASGLGTNEQFF
V: TRBV5-4; J: TRBJ1-1; CDR3: CASSQNPETGGTEAFF
V: TRBV5-1; J: TRBJ1-4; CDR3: CASSSGTGPNEKLFF
V: TRBV21-1; J: TRBJ2-3; CDR3: CASSKGLLAGSTDTQYF
V: TRBV1; J: TRBJ2-3; CDR3: CTSSHRKGADTQYF
V: TRBV5-1; J: TRBJ2-5; CDR3: CASSYQGLAGVLQTQYF
V: TRBV11-3; J: TRBJ2-7; CDR3: CASSKGSSTEQYF
V: TRBV19; J: TRBJ1-1; CDR3: CASSIGSGLVAEAFF
V: TRBV5-1; J: TRBJ2-1; CDR3: CASSILAGAYNEQFF
V: TRBV10-3; J: TRBJ2-1; CDR3: CAISESFGAYNEQFF
V: TRBV5-4; J: TRBJ1-2; CDR3: CASSLVGTGTYGYTF
V: TRBV23-1; J: TRBJ1-5; CDR3: CASSQSSGRVSNQPQHF
V: TRBV6-5; J: TRBJ2-7; CDR3: CASRRAEAYEQYF
V: TRBV7-9; J: TRBJ2-2; CDR3: CASSLAIGEATGELFF
V: TRBV25-1; J: TRBJ1-4; CDR3: CASSDATSEKLFF
V: TRBV30; J: TRBJ1-2; CDR3: CAWSKQGLEYGYTF
V: TRBV19; J: TRBJ2-2; CDR3: CASSQAGDTGELFF
V: TRBV5-1; J: TRBJ2-5; CDR3: CASSPGTGQETQYF
V: TRBV7-8; J: TRBJ2-1; CDR3: CASSLGRLDYNEQFF
V: TRBV7-8; J: TRBJ2-3; CDR3: CASSPRTGGADTQYF
V: TRBV5-5; J: TRBJ1-5; CDR3: CASSSRGGQPQHF
V: TRBV5-4; J: TRBJ2-1; CDR3: CASSSGGLAGGNEQFF
V: TRBV2; J: TRBJ2-1; CDR3: CASSWDGSRTNEQFF
V: TRBV9; J: TRBJ2-5; CDR3: CASFPPQYQETQYF
V: TRBV5-5; J: TRBJ1-5; CDR3: CASSSFDGVGFSNQPQHF
V: TRBV7-8; J: TRBJ2-2; CDR3: CASSLVAGVGTGELFF
V: TRBV7-9; J: TRBJ1-4; CDR3: CASSSGITGLREKLFF
V: TRBV4-2; J: TRBJ2-3; CDR3: CASRTGVVGDTQYF
V: TRBV6-1; J: TRBJ2-7; CDR3: CASSTSYEQYF
V: TRBV28; J: TRBJ1-2; CDR3: CASSSQGPANYGYTF
V: TRBV6-1; J: TRBJ1-2; CDR3: CASSEALQGSYGYTF
V: TRBV6-5; J: TRBJ2-7; CDR3: CASSYRAGRAYEQYF
V: TRBV6-1; J: TRBJ1-3; CDR3: CASSGTGAYSGNTIYF
V: TRBV5-1; J: TRBJ2-3; CDR3: CASSLEGRAIDTQYF
V: TRBV15; J: TRBJ1-5; CDR3: CATSRADGTPNQPQHF
V: TRBV5-8; J: TRBJ2-3; CDR3: CASSQADRGSTDTQYF
V: TRBV5-1; J: TRBJ1-1; CDR3: CASSLKLDTEAFF
V: TRBV15; J: TRBJ1-3; CDR3: CATSSPGNTIYF
V: TRBV7-9; J: TRBJ2-7; CDR3: CASSLDLTPYEQYF
V: TRBV7-2; J: TRBJ2-1; CDR3: CASSLGGRNYNEQFF
V: TRBV6-1; J: TRBJ2-7; CDR3: CASKPTDSIRYEQYF
V: TRBV28; J: TRBJ1-5; CDR3: CASSSTGGPNQPQHF
V: TRBV10-3; J: TRBJ2-1; CDR3: CAISHGDPGNEQFF
V: TRBV7-9; J: TRBJ2-5; CDR3: CASSSATGGGTQYF
V: TRBV5-8; J: TRBJ1-3; CDR3: CASSLGGSGNTIYF
V: TRBV6-1; J: TRBJ1-1; CDR3: CASSGARSTEAFF
V: TRBV2; J: TRBJ2-7; CDR3: CASRKDRDPVYEQYF
V: TRBV5-1; J: TRBJ2-7; CDR3: CASSLAGDSYEQYF
V: TRBV27; J: TRBJ2-7; CDR3: CASSRLGQGAYEQYF
V: TRBV6-6; J: TRBJ2-7; CDR3: CASGDPLNYEQYF
V: TRBV7-3; J: TRBJ2-2; CDR3: CASSPGGDTGELFF
V: TRBV5-6; J: TRBJ2-3; CDR3: CASSLFQGTDTQYF
V: TRBV2; J: TRBJ1-2; CDR3: CASTETGVYGYTF
V: TRBV27; J: TRBJ2-5; CDR3: CASSQNRGGETQYF
V: TRBV7-8; J: TRBJ2-7; CDR3: CASSRDRTGEQYF
V: TRBV18; J: TRBJ2-7; CDR3: CASSPPGLAGYEQYF
V: TRBV18; J: TRBJ2-3; CDR3: CASGLAGVSDTQYF
V: TRBV1; J: TRBJ1-5; CDR3: CTSSQDQDRGSSCNQPQHF